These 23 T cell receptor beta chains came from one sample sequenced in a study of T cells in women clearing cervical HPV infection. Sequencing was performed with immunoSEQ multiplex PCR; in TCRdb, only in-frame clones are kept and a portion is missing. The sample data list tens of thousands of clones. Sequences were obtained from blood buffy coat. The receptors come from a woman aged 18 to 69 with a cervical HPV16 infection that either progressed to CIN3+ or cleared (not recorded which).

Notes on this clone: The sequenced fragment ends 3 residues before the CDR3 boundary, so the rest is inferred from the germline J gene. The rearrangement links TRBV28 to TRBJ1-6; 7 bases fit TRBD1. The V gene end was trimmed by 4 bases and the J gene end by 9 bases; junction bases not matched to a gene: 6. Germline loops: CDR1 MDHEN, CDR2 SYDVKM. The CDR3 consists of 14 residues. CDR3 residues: CASSSGQYFSPLHF. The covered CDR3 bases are TGTGCCAGCAGTTCGGGACAGTATTTTTCACCC.

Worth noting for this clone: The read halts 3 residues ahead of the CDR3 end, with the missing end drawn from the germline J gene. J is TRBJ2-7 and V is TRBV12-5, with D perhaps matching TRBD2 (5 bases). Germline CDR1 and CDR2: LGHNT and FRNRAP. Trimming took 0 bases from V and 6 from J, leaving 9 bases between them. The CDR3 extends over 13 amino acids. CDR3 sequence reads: CASGLVVEGEQYF. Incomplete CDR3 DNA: TGTGCTAGTGGTTTGGTAGTTGAGGGCGAG. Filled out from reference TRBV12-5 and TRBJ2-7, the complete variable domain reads DARVTQTPRHKVTEMGQEVTMRCQPILGHNTVFWYRQTMMQGLELLAYFRNRAPLDDSGMPKDRFSAEMPDATLATLKIQPSEPRDSAVYFCASGLVVEGEQYFGPGTRLTVT.

Here the CDR3 reads CASRKRAGWETQYF. CDR3 DNA, as far as it was read: TGTGCCAGTAGGAAACGTGCGGGCTGGGAGACC. This chain uses TRBV19 with TRBJ2-5, with a possible D match to TRBD2 (5 bases). The DNA ends 3 residues before the CDR3 does, and the rest of the CDR3 is filled in from the germline J gene. The CDR3 contains 14 residues. V was pared by 6 bases and J by 5 bases, with 16 bases between. Germline V gene lookup returns CDR1 LNHDA and CDR2 SQIVND (reference sequence). Full variable domain (rest looked up from reference TRBV19 and TRBJ2-5): DGGITQSPKYLFRKEGQNVTLSCEQNLNHDAMYWYRQDPGQGLRLIYYSQIVNDFQKGDIAEGYSVSREKKESFPLTVTSAQKNPTAFYLCASRKRAGWETQYFGPGTRLLVL.

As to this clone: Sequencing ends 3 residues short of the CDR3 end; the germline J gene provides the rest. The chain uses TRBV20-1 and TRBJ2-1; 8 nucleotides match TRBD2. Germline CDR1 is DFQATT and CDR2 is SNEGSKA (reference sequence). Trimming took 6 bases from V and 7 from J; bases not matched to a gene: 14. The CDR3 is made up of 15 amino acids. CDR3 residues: CSATSPAGDGNEQFF. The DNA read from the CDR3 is TGCAGTGCGACAAGCCCAGCGGGAGACGGGAATGAG.

CDR3 amino acids: CASSSDPPMTQYF. CDR3 DNA, as far as it was read: TGTGCCAGCAGTAGCGATCCCCCAATGACC. J is TRBJ2-5 and V is TRBV5-6; the D gene is possibly TRBD2 (5 bases). Sequencing ends 3 residues short of the CDR3 end; the germline J gene provides the rest. The CDR3 has 13 amino acids. Trimming cost V 5 bases and J 7 bases, with 15 bases left between them. CDR1 and CDR2 (germline): SGHDT, YYEEEE.

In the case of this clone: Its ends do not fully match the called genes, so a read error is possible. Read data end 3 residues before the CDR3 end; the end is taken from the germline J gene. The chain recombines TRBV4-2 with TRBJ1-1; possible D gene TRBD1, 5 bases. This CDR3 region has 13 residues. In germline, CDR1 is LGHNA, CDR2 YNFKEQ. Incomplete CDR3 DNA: TGCGCCAGCAGCCAAGAGAGGGGTACTGAA. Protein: CASSQERGTE. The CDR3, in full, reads CASSQERGTEAFF.

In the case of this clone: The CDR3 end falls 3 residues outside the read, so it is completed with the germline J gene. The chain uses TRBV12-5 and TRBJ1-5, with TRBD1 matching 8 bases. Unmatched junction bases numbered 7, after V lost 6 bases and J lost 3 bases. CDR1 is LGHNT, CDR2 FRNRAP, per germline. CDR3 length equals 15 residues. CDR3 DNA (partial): TGTGCTAGTGGCCCCGGCAGGGGGCCCAATCAGCCC. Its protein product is CASGPGRGPNQP. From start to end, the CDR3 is CASGPGRGPNQPQHF.

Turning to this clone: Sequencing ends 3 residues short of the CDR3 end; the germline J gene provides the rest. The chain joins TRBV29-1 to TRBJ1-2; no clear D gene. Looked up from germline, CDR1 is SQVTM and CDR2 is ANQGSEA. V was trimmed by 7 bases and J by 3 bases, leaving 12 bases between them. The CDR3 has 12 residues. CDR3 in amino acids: CSGLSTDYGYTF. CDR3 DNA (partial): TGCAGCGGCCTTTCAACAGACTATGGC.

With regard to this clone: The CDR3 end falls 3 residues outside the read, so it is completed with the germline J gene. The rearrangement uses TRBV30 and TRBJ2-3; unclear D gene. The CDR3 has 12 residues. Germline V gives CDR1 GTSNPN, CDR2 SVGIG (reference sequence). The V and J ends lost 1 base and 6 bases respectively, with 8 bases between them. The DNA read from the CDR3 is TGTGCCTGGAGTGCTGTCGCGGATACG. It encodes CAWSAVADT. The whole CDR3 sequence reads CAWSAVADTQYF.

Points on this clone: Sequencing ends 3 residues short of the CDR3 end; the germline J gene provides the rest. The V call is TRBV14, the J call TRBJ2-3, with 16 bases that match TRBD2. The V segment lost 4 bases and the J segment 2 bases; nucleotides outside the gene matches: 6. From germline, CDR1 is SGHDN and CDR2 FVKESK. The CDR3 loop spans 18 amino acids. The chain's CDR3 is CASSPGTSGGAYTDTQYF. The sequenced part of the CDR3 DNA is TGTGCCAGCAGCCCCGGGACTAGCGGGGGGGCCTACACAGATACG. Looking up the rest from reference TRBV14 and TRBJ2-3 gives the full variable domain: EAGVTQFPSHSVIEKGQTVTLRCDPISGHDNLYWYRRVMGKEIKFLLHFVKESKQDESGMPNNRFLAERTGGTYSTLKVQPAELEDSGVYFCASSPGTSGGAYTDTQYFGPGTRLTVL.

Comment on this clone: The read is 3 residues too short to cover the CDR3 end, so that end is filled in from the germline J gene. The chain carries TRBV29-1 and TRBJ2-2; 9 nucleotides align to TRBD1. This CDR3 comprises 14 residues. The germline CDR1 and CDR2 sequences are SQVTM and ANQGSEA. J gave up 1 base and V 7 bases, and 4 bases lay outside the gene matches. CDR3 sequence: CSAGGQGNTGELFF. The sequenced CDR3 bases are TGCAGCGCCGGGGGACAGGGGAACACCGGGGAG.

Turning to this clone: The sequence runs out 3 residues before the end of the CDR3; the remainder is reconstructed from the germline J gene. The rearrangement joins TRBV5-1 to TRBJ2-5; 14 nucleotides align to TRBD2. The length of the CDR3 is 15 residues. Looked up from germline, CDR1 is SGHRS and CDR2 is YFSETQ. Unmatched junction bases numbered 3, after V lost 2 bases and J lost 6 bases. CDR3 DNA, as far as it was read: TGCGCCAGCAGCTTAGGGACTAGCGGGAGCCAGACC. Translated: CASSLGTSGSQT. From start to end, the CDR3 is CASSLGTSGSQTQYF. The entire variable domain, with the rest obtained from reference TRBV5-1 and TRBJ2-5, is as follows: KAGVTQTPRYLIKTRGQQVTLSCSPISGHRSVSWYQQTPGQGLQFLFEYFSETQRNKGNFPGRFSGRQFSNSRSEMNVSTLELGDSALYLCASSLGTSGSQTQYFGPGTRLLVL.

The covered CDR3 bases are TGTGCCATCAGCCAACTACACTACGAG. This encodes CAISQLHYE. The CDR3 in full is CAISQLHYEQYF. This chain joins TRBV10-3 and TRBJ2-7; no definite D call. The CDR3 goes on 3 residues after the read ends, and that part is filled in from the germline J gene. CDR1 is ENHRY, CDR2 SYGVKD, per germline. The CDR3 is 12 amino acids. With 6 bases removed from V and 3 bases from J, the gap between germline ends came to 9 bases.

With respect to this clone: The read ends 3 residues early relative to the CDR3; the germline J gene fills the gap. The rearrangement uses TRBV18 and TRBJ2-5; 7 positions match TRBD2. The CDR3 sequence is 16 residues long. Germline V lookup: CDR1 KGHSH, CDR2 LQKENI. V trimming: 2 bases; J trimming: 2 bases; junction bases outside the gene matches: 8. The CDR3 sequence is CASSPGRGSVQETQYF. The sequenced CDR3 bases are TGTGCCAGCTCACCAGGGCGGGGGTCTGTTCAAGAGACC.

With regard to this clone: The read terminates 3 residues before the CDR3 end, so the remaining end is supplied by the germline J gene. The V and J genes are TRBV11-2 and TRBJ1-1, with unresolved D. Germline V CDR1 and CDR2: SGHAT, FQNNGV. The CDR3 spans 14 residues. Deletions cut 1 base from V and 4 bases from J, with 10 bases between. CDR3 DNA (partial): TGTGCCAGCAGCTTAGGTTATGGTAGCACTGAA. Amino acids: CASSLGYGSTE. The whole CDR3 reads CASSLGYGSTEAFF.

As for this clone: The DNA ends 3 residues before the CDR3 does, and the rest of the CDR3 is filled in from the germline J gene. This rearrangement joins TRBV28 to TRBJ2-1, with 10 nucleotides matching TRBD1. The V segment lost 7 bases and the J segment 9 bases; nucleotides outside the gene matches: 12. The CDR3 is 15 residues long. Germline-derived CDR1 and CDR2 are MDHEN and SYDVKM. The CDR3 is CASNGLGQGSREQFF. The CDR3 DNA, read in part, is TGTGCCAGCAACGGGCTGGGACAGGGGTCGCGTGAG.

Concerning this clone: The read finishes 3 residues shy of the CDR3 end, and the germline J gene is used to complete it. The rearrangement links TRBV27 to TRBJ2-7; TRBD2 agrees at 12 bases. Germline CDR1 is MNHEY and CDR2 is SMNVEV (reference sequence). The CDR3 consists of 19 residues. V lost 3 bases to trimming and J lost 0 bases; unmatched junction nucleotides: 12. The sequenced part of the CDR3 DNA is TGTGCCAGCAGTTTTCTCCCGGCCGGACTAGCGGGACTCTCCTACGAG. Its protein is CASSFLPAGLAGLSYE. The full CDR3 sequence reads CASSFLPAGLAGLSYEQYF.

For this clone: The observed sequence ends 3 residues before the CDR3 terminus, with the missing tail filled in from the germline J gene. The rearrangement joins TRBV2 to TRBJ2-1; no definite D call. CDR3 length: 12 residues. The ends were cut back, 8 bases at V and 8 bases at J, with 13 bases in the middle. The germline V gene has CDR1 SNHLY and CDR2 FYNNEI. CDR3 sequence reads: CASHSWLDEQFF. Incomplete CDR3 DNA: TGTGCCAGCCATTCGTGGCTTGATGAG.

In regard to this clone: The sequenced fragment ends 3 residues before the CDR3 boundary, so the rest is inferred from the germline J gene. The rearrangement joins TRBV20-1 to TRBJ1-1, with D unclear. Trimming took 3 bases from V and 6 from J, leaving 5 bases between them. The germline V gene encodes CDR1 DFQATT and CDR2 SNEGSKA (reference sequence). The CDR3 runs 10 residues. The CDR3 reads CSASGAEAFF. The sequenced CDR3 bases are TGCAGTGCTAGCGGGGCTGAA.

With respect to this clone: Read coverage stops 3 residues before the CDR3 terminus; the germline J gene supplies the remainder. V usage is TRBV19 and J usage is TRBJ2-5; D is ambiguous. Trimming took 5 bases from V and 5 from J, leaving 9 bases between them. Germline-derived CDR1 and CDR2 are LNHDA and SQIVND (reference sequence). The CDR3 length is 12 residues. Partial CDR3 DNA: TGTGCCAGTAGTCGCCTCCGGGAGACC. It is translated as CASSRLRET. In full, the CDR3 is CASSRLRETQYF.

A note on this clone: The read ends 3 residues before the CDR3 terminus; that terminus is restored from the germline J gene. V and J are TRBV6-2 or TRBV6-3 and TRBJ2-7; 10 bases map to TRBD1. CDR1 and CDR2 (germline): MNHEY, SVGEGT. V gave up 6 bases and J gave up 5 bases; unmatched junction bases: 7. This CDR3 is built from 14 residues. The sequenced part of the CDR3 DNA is TGTGCCAGCAGCCGGGGGGACAGGGGACACGAG. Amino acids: CASSRGDRGHE. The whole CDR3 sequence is CASSRGDRGHEQYF.

CDR3 protein: CAISGKDLLRYNEQFF. The covered CDR3 bases are TGTGCCATCAGTGGGAAGGACTTGTTACGCTACAATGAG. The chain uses TRBV10-3 and TRBJ2-1, with D maybe TRBD2 (5 bases). The CDR3 end falls 3 residues outside the read, so it is completed with the germline J gene. The germline CDR1 and CDR2 sequences are ENHRY and SYGVKD. The CDR3 runs to 16 residues. The V gene lost 4 bases and the J gene lost 3 bases, with 16 bases spanning the gap.

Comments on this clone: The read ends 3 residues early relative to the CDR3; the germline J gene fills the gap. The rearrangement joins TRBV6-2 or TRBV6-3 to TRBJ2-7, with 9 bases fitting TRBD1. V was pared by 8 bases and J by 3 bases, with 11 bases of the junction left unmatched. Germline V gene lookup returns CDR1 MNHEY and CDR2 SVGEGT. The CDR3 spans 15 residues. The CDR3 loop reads CASAIPGQGLYEQYF. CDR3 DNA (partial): TGTGCCAGCGCTATCCCGGGACAGGGCCTCTACGAG.